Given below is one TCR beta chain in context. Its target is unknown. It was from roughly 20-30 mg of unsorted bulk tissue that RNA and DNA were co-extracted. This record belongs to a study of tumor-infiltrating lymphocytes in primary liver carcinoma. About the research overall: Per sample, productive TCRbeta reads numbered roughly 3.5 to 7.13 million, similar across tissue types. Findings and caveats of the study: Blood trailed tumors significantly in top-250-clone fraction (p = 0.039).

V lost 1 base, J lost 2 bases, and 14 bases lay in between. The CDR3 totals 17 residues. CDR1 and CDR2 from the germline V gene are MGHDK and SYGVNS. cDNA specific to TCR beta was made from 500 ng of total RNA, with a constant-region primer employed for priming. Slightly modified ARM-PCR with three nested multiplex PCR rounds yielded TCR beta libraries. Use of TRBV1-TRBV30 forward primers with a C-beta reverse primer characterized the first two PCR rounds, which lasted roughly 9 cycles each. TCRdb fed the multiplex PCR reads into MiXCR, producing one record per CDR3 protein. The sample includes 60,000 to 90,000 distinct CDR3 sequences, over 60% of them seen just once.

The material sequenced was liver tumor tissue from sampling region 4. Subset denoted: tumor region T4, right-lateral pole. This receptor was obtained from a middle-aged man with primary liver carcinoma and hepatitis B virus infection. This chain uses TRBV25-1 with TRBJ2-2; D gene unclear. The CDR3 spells CASSESESGKNTGELFF. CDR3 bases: TGTGCCAGCAGTGAATCGGAGAGTGGCAAAAACACCGGGGAGCTGTTTTTT.